This TCR beta chain was sequenced for a study of blood T cell repertoires in COVID-19. Authors' processing steps: Reference gene primer amplification in the assay estimated nucleated cell counts. Sequenced by immunoSEQ multiplex PCR; TCRdb stores in-frame clones only, minus some. D and trimming come from the DNA, and the V and J calls and clone size come from that table. The data show approximately 140,000 clones, roughly 79% seen once. The V and J ends lost 3 bases and 2 bases respectively, with 7 bases between them. CDR1 and CDR2 (germline): SNHLY, FYNNEI. This CDR3 comprises 14 residues. The TCR comes from a human donor with acute or convalescent COVID-19. The donor label of this sample is uncertain. V gene TRBV2 combines with J gene TRBJ1-4; D remains ambiguous. The sample comprised peripheral blood. The CDR3 nucleotides read TGTGCCAGCAGTGATCAGAGGACTAATGAAAAACTGTTTTTT. Translation gives CASSDQRTNEKLFF.